This T cell receptor beta chain was obtained from a study of monozygotic twins with inflammatory bowel disease. General study results and limits: Data gave no support to a single strong signal or clonotype associated with IBD.

Using the 5' RACE reads, TCRdb records one entry per CDR3 protein without DNA. The listing records roughly 300,000 distinct CDR3 sequences. The CDR3 extends over 15 amino acids. In the case of this clonotype: Its specificity is not known.

V is TRBV12-3 or TRBV12-4 and J is TRBJ1-2; checking the TCRdb D call of TRBD1 is not possible without DNA. The receptor's source is a human donor with ulcerative colitis or Crohn's disease, or a healthy co-twin of an affected twin (not recorded which). What was sequenced was blood. CDR3 in amino acids: CASSFTSTGAYGYTF.